This is a list of T cell receptor beta chains from one sample in a study of spatial heterogeneity in lung cancer. One entry per CDR3 protein results from TCRdb running MiXCR on the 5' RACE reads. The repertoire holds some 25,000 distinct CDR3 sequences, with roughly 13% as singletons. The material was PBMCs, obtained at surgery. The source of these receptors is a female donor with early-stage non-small cell lung cancer. Each CDR3 is given with its conserved first and last residue. The order of the fields is J gene, clone size, D gene, V gene, CDR3 protein, CDR3 DNA. A D gene is named only where the DNA matches it firmly. Clone size is stated in some rows and not others, as once, few, many or a class when expanded.

J gene: TRBJ2-7
clone size: many
D gene: -
V gene: TRBV4-3
CDR3 protein: CASSQGPGSGEQYF
CDR3 DNA: TGCGCCAGCAGCCAAGGGCCGGGATCCGGTGAGCAGTACTTC

J gene: TRBJ1-2
clone size: many
D gene: -
V gene: TRBV11-2
CDR3 protein: CASSFSRRTNYGYTF
CDR3 DNA: TGTGCCAGCAGCTTCAGTCGTCGAACTAACTATGGCTACACCTTC

J gene: TRBJ1-2
clone size: few
D gene: TRBD1
V gene: TRBV10-3
CDR3 protein: CAISETGQAVYGYTF
CDR3 DNA: TGTGCCATCAGTGAGACGGGACAGGCAGTCTATGGCTACACCTTC

J gene: TRBJ2-3
clone size: many
D gene: TRBD2
V gene: TRBV19
CDR3 protein: CASSLTRSGAGATDTQYF
CDR3 DNA: TGTGCCAGTAGTCTGACGCGGAGCGGGGCTGGAGCTACAGATACGCAGTATTTT

J gene: TRBJ2-3
clone size: many
D gene: TRBD2
V gene: TRBV28
CDR3 protein: CASSLWGGDTQYF
CDR3 DNA: TGTGCCAGCAGCCTGTGGGGGGGAGATACGCAGTATTTT

J gene: TRBJ2-2
clone size: -
D gene: -
V gene: TRBV7-2
CDR3 protein: CASSRGDTGELFF
CDR3 DNA: TGTGCCAGCAGCCGAGGGGACACCGGGGAGCTGTTTTTT

J gene: TRBJ2-1
clone size: once
D gene: -
V gene: TRBV11-2
CDR3 protein: CASSFREIGIF
CDR3 DNA: TGTGCCAGCAGCTTCCGGGAGATCGGAATCTTC

J gene: TRBJ1-5
clone size: many
D gene: -
V gene: TRBV6-1
CDR3 protein: CASSEGVGRGGQPQHF
CDR3 DNA: TGTGCCAGCAGTGAAGGCGTCGGACGAGGGGGACAGCCCCAGCATTTT

J gene: TRBJ2-7
clone size: many
D gene: TRBD2
V gene: TRBV2
CDR3 protein: CASRQLAGGPYEQYF
CDR3 DNA: TGTGCCAGCAGGCAACTAGCGGGAGGGCCCTACGAGCAGTACTTC

J gene: TRBJ2-1
clone size: few
D gene: TRBD2
V gene: TRBV7-2
CDR3 protein: CASSLGRLRTGTSDYEQFF
CDR3 DNA: TGTGCCAGCAGCTTAGGTCGCCTACGCACCGGGACTAGCGATTATGAGCAGTTCTTC

J gene: TRBJ1-5
clone size: many
D gene: -
V gene: TRBV4-1
CDR3 protein: CASSQAPGRSNQPQHF
CDR3 DNA: TGCGCCAGCAGCCAAGCTCCGGGACGGAGCAATCAGCCCCAGCATTTT

J gene: TRBJ2-1
clone size: many
D gene: -
V gene: TRBV6-5
CDR3 protein: CASAMGLSYNEQFF
CDR3 DNA: TGTGCCAGCGCCATGGGGCTCTCCTACAATGAGCAGTTCTTC

J gene: TRBJ1-2
clone size: many
D gene: -
V gene: TRBV7-8
CDR3 protein: CASSPRYGGYTF
CDR3 DNA: TGTGCCAGCAGCCCTCGCTATGGCGGCTACACCTTC

J gene: TRBJ1-6
clone size: many
D gene: -
V gene: TRBV2
CDR3 protein: CARAGTPLHNSPLHF
CDR3 DNA: TGTGCCAGAGCCGGGACTCCCCTCCATAATTCACCCCTCCACTTT

J gene: TRBJ2-5
clone size: many
D gene: -
V gene: TRBV28
CDR3 protein: CASSLNLVGHQYF
CDR3 DNA: TGTGCCAGCAGTTTAAATTTAGTGGGACATCAGTACTTC

J gene: TRBJ2-2
clone size: -
D gene: TRBD2
V gene: TRBV10-3
CDR3 protein: CATGTTGTNTGELFF
CDR3 DNA: TGTGCCACCGGGACTACCGGGACGAACACCGGGGAGCTGTTTTTT

J gene: TRBJ1-1
clone size: many
D gene: -
V gene: TRBV9
CDR3 protein: CASSAQFANTEAFF
CDR3 DNA: TGTGCCAGCAGCGCACAGTTCGCGAACACTGAAGCTTTCTTT

J gene: TRBJ2-5
clone size: many
D gene: TRBD2
V gene: TRBV12-3/TRBV12-4
CDR3 protein: CASSLRTSGSGDGETQYF
CDR3 DNA: TGTGCCAGCAGTTTACGGACTAGCGGGAGTGGTGATGGAGAGACCCAGTACTTC

J gene: TRBJ2-5
clone size: many
D gene: -
V gene: TRBV28
CDR3 protein: CATVDRFETQYF
CDR3 DNA: TGTGCCACCGTGGATCGATTTGAGACCCAGTACTTC

J gene: TRBJ2-5
clone size: many
D gene: -
V gene: TRBV7-3
CDR3 protein: CASSPPGVKRETQYF
CDR3 DNA: TGTGCCAGCAGCCCTCCCGGCGTAAAGAGGGAGACCCAGTACTTC

J gene: TRBJ2-5
clone size: many
D gene: TRBD1
V gene: TRBV7-9
CDR3 protein: CASSLMSRGPDGTQNGETQYF
CDR3 DNA: TGTGCCAGCAGCTTAATGTCCAGGGGGCCTGACGGGACACAGAACGGAGAGACCCAGTACTTC

J gene: TRBJ1-1
clone size: many
D gene: -
V gene: TRBV12-3/TRBV12-4
CDR3 protein: CASSQNTEAFF
CDR3 DNA: TGTGCCAGCAGTCAGAACACTGAAGCTTTCTTT

J gene: TRBJ2-3
clone size: -
D gene: -
V gene: TRBV5-6
CDR3 protein: CASSLTSSTDTQYF
CDR3 DNA: TGTGCCAGCAGCCTAACAAGTAGCACAGATACGCAGTATTTT

J gene: TRBJ2-7
clone size: many
D gene: TRBD2
V gene: TRBV28
CDR3 protein: CASRPTSDSYEQYF
CDR3 DNA: TGTGCCAGCAGACCAACTAGCGACTCCTACGAGCAGTACTTC

J gene: TRBJ2-3
clone size: -
D gene: -
V gene: TRBV7-6
CDR3 protein: CASSLANPLVTDTQYF
CDR3 DNA: TGTGCCAGCAGCTTAGCGAACCCCCTGGTGACAGATACGCAGTATTTT

J gene: TRBJ2-1
clone size: many
D gene: TRBD2
V gene: TRBV7-2
CDR3 protein: CASTSSSGGYNEQFF
CDR3 DNA: TGTGCCAGCACCTCAAGTAGCGGGGGCTACAATGAGCAGTTCTTC

J gene: TRBJ1-4
clone size: many
D gene: -
V gene: TRBV12-3/TRBV12-4
CDR3 protein: CASSLRRAVGNEKLFF
CDR3 DNA: TGTGCCAGCAGTTTAAGGCGGGCAGTTGGTAATGAAAAACTGTTTTTT

J gene: TRBJ1-2
clone size: -
D gene: -
V gene: TRBV20-1
CDR3 protein: CSARWDVGYGYTF
CDR3 DNA: TGCAGTGCTAGATGGGATGTCGGCTATGGCTACACCTTC

J gene: TRBJ1-5
clone size: many
D gene: -
V gene: TRBV6-6
CDR3 protein: CASTMGWGNQPQHF
CDR3 DNA: TGTGCCAGCACCATGGGATGGGGCAATCAGCCCCAGCATTTT

J gene: TRBJ2-2
clone size: many
D gene: TRBD1
V gene: TRBV2
CDR3 protein: CATTPDRGDGELFF
CDR3 DNA: TGTGCCACCACCCCGGACAGGGGGGACGGGGAGCTGTTTTTT

J gene: TRBJ2-5
clone size: -
D gene: TRBD1
V gene: TRBV9
CDR3 protein: CASSADRGETQYF
CDR3 DNA: TGTGCCAGCAGCGCAGACAGGGGGGAGACCCAGTACTTC

J gene: TRBJ2-3
clone size: many
D gene: TRBD1
V gene: TRBV4-3
CDR3 protein: CASSQGTGEDTQYF
CDR3 DNA: TGCGCCAGCAGCCAAGGAACAGGGGAAGATACGCAGTATTTT

J gene: TRBJ2-1
clone size: -
D gene: TRBD2
V gene: TRBV18
CDR3 protein: CASAPQRGPYNEQFF
CDR3 DNA: TGTGCCTCCGCCCCCCAGCGGGGCCCCTACAATGAGCAGTTCTTC

J gene: TRBJ1-5
clone size: many
D gene: -
V gene: TRBV20-1
CDR3 protein: CSASSSGGQPQHF
CDR3 DNA: TGCAGTGCTTCTTCGTCCGGAGGGCAGCCCCAGCATTTT

J gene: TRBJ1-5
clone size: many
D gene: -
V gene: TRBV20-1
CDR3 protein: CSAPGVHSQGQHF
CDR3 DNA: TGCAGTGCGCCTGGGGTGCACTCCCAGGGCCAGCATTTT

J gene: TRBJ1-5
clone size: many
D gene: TRBD1
V gene: TRBV27
CDR3 protein: CASRQGLNQPQHF
CDR3 DNA: TGTGCCAGCAGACAGGGGCTGAATCAGCCCCAGCATTTT

J gene: TRBJ2-1
clone size: many
D gene: TRBD1
V gene: TRBV27
CDR3 protein: CASSLFSGGYNEQFF
CDR3 DNA: TGTGCCAGCAGTTTATTTTCAGGGGGCTACAATGAGCAGTTCTTC

J gene: TRBJ1-2
clone size: -
D gene: -
V gene: TRBV7-9
CDR3 protein: CASSYTASYGYTF
CDR3 DNA: TGTGCCAGCAGCTACACAGCGAGCTATGGCTACACCTTC

J gene: TRBJ1-1
clone size: many
D gene: -
V gene: TRBV6-6
CDR3 protein: CASSLWGNTEAFF
CDR3 DNA: TGTGCCAGCAGTCTATGGGGTAACACTGAAGCTTTCTTT

J gene: TRBJ1-1
clone size: many
D gene: TRBD1
V gene: TRBV6-5
CDR3 protein: CASSEQGADEAFF
CDR3 DNA: TGTGCCAGCAGCGAACAGGGGGCCGATGAAGCTTTCTTT

J gene: TRBJ2-2
clone size: many
D gene: -
V gene: TRBV20-1
CDR3 protein: CSARDRATGELFF
CDR3 DNA: TGCAGTGCTAGAGACAGGGCCACCGGGGAGCTGTTTTTT

J gene: TRBJ2-7
clone size: few
D gene: -
V gene: TRBV5-1
CDR3 protein: CASSLNQGGTYEQYF
CDR3 DNA: TGCGCCAGCAGCTTGAACCAGGGGGGGACCTACGAGCAGTACTTC

J gene: TRBJ1-4
clone size: many
D gene: TRBD1
V gene: TRBV4-2
CDR3 protein: CASSQTGGLGYEKLFF
CDR3 DNA: TGTGCCAGCAGCCAGACAGGGGGCCTTGGGTATGAAAAACTGTTTTTT

J gene: TRBJ2-5
clone size: many
D gene: -
V gene: TRBV7-8
CDR3 protein: CASTLSGTLETQYF
CDR3 DNA: TGTGCCAGCACTTTGTCCGGGACATTAGAGACCCAGTACTTC

J gene: TRBJ2-5
clone size: many
D gene: -
V gene: TRBV29-1
CDR3 protein: CSVPEGQGQETQYF
CDR3 DNA: TGCAGCGTACCGGAGGGGCAGGGTCAAGAGACCCAGTACTTC

J gene: TRBJ2-5
clone size: many
D gene: -
V gene: TRBV7-9
CDR3 protein: CASSPTGKQETQYF
CDR3 DNA: TGTGCCAGCAGCCCTACAGGGAAACAAGAGACCCAGTACTTC

J gene: TRBJ1-2
clone size: -
D gene: -
V gene: TRBV6-5
CDR3 protein: CASTSTGASRGYTF
CDR3 DNA: TGTGCCAGCACCTCCACGGGGGCCTCTCGAGGCTACACCTTC

J gene: TRBJ1-1
clone size: many
D gene: TRBD1
V gene: TRBV28
CDR3 protein: CASTATGGTGAFF
CDR3 DNA: TGTGCCAGCACCGCTACAGGGGGCACGGGGGCTTTCTTT

J gene: TRBJ1-2
clone size: many
D gene: -
V gene: TRBV4-1
CDR3 protein: CASSTYLGQSDGYTF
CDR3 DNA: TGCGCCAGCAGCACCTACTTAGGACAGTCCGATGGCTACACCTTC

J gene: TRBJ1-4
clone size: -
D gene: TRBD1
V gene: TRBV20-1
CDR3 protein: CSARSPPGTGDEKLFF
CDR3 DNA: TGCAGTGCTAGATCCCCCCCCGGGACAGGGGATGAAAAACTGTTTTTT

J gene: TRBJ2-5
clone size: -
D gene: -
V gene: TRBV6-5
CDR3 protein: CASRRDRETQYF
CDR3 DNA: TGTGCCAGCAGGCGGGACAGAGAGACCCAGTACTTC

J gene: TRBJ2-1
clone size: few
D gene: TRBD2
V gene: TRBV7-3
CDR3 protein: CASSSGLAYNEQFF
CDR3 DNA: TGTGCCAGCAGCTCGGGACTAGCCTACAATGAGCAGTTCTTC

J gene: TRBJ2-7
clone size: -
D gene: TRBD1
V gene: TRBV4-2
CDR3 protein: CASSQDLGTGSQEQYF
CDR3 DNA: TGTGCCAGCAGCCAAGATCTAGGGACAGGCAGCCAAGAGCAGTACTTC